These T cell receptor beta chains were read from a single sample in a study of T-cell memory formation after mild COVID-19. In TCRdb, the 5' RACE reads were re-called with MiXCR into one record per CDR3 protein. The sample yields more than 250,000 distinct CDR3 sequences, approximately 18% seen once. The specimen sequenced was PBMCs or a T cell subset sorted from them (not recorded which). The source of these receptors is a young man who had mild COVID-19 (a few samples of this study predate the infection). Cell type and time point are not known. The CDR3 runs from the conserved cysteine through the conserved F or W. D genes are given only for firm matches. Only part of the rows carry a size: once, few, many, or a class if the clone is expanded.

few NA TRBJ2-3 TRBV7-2 CASSLDVGTDTQYF TGTGCCAGCAGCCTCGACGTTGGCACAGATACGCAGTATTTT
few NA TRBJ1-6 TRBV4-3 CASSHDSMAPYNSPLHF TGCGCCAGCAGCCATGATTCAATGGCCCCCTATAATTCACCCCTCCACTTT
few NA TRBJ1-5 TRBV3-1 CASSPVGGPQHF TGTGCCAGCAGCCCAGTTGGGGGGCCCCAGCATTTT
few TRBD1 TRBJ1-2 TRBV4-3 CASSQESTGIGGYTF TGCGCCAGCAGCCAAGAGTCGACAGGGATAGGGGGCTACACCTTC
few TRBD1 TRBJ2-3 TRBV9 CASSGRNEQGRSDTQYF TGTGCCAGCAGCGGAAGAAACGAACAGGGGCGGTCAGATACGCAGTATTTT
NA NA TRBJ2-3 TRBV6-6 CASIKSDTQYF TGTGCCAGCATTAAATCAGATACGCAGTATTTT
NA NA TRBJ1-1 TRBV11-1 CASSVRGVEAFF TGTGCCAGCAGCGTCCGAGGGGTCGAAGCTTTCTTT
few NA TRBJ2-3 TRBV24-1 CATSDFVSDTQYF TGTGCCACCAGTGATTTCGTATCGGATACGCAGTATTTT
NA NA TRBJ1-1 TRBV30 CASRNLGTEAFF TGTGCCTCCCGGAACTTAGGGACTGAAGCTTTCTTT
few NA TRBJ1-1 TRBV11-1 CASTGGRTEAFF TGTGCCAGCACGGGGGGGAGGACTGAAGCTTTCTTT
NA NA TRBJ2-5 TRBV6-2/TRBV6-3 CASRDSSKETQYF TGTGCCAGCAGGGACTCCTCAAAGGAGACCCAGTACTTC
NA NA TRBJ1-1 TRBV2 CASRRPPGNTEAFF TGTGCCAGCAGACGGCCTCCGGGTAACACTGAAGCTTTCTTT
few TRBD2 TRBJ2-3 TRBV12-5 CASGLAASGGRMADTQYF TGTGCTAGTGGTTTGGCCGCTAGCGGGGGGAGGATGGCAGATACGCAGTATTTT
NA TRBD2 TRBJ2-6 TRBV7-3 CASNPGGGPGANVLTF TGTGCCAGCAACCCGGGCGGGGGGCCTGGGGCCAACGTCCTGACTTTC
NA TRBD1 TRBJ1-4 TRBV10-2 CASIDEGGPDRANEKLFF TGCGCCAGCATCGATGAGGGTGGTCCGGACAGGGCTAATGAAAAACTGTTTTTT
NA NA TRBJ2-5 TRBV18 CASSQRGTQETQYF TGTGCCAGCTCACAAAGGGGGACCCAAGAGACCCAGTACTTC
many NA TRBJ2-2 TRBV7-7 CASSLEGLSGELFF TGTGCCAGCAGCTTAGAGGGTTTGTCCGGGGAGCTGTTTTTT
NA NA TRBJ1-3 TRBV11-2 CASSPGMGSGNTIYF TGTGCCAGCAGCCCGGGTATGGGTTCTGGAAACACCATATATTTT
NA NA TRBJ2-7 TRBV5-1 CASSPQTSPNEQYF TGCGCCAGCAGCCCCCAGACATCCCCGAACGAGCAGTACTTC
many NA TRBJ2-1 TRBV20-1 CSAREVGGSDEQFF TGCAGTGCTAGAGAGGTCGGAGGGTCGGATGAGCAGTTCTTC